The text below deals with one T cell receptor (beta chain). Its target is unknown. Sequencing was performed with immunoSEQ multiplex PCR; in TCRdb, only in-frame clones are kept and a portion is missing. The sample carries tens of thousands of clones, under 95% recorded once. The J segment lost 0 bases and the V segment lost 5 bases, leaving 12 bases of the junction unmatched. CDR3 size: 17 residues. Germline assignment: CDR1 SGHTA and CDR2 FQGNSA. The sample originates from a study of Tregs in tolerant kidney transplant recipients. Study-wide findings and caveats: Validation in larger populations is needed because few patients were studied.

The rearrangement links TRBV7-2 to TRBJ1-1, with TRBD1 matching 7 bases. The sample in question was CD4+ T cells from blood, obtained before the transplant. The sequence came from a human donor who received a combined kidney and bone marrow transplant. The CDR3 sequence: CASSPTGQAAMNTEAFF. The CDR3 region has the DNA TGTGCCAGCAGCCCTACCGGACAGGCCGCGATGAACACTGAAGCTTTCTTT. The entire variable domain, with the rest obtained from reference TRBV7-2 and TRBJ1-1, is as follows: GAGVSQSPSNKVTEKGKDVELRCDPISGHTALYWYRQSLGQGLEFLIYFQGNSAPDKSGLPSDRFSAERTGGSVSTLTIQRTQQEDSAVYLCASSPTGQAAMNTEAFFGQGTRLTVV.